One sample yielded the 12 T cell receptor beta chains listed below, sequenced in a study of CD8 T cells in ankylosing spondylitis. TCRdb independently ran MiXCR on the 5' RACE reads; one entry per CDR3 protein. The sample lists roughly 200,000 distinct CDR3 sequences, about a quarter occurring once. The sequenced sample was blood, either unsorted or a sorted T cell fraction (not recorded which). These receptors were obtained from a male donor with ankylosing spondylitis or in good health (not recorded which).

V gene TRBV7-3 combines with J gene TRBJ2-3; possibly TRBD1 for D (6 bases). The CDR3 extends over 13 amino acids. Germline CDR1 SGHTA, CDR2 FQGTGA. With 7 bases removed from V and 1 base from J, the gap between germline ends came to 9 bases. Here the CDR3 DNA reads TGTGCCAGCAACCCAGGGGGCACAGATACGCAGTATTTT. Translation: CASNPGGTDTQYF.

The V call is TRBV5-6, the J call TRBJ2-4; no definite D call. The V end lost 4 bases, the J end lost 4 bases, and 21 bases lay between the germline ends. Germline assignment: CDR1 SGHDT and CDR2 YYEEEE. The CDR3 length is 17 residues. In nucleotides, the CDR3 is TGTGCCAGCAGCCCCAGGCAGTATGGGCTCGCGAAAAACATTCAGTACTTC. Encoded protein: CASSPRQYGLAKNIQYF.

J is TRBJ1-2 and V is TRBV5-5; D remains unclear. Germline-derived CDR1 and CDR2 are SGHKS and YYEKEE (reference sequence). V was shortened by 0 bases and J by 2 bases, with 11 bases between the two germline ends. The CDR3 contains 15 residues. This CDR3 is CASSLDLQRNYGYTF. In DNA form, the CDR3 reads TGTGCCAGCAGCTTGGACCTACAGAGGAACTATGGCTACACCTTC. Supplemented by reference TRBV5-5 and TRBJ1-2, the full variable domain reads DAGVTQSPTHLIKTRGQQVTLRCSPISGHKSVSWYQQVLGQGPQFIFQYYEKEERGRGNFPDRFSARQFPNYSSELNVNALLLGDSALYLCASSLDLQRNYGYTFGSGTRLTVV.

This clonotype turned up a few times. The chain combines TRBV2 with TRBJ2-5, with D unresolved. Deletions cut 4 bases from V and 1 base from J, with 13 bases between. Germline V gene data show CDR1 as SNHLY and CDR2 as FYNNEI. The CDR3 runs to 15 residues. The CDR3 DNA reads TGTGCCAGCAGTGGCTCCGGGCAGCTCCAAGAGACCCAGTACTTC. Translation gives CASSGSGQLQETQYF.

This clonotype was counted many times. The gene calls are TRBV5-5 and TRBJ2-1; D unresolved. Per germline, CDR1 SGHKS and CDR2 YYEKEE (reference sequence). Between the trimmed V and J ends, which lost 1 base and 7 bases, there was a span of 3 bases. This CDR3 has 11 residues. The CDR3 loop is CASSLINEQFF. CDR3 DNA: TGTGCCAGCAGCTTGATAAATGAGCAGTTCTTC. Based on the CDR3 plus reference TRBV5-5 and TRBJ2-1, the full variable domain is DAGVTQSPTHLIKTRGQQVTLRCSPISGHKSVSWYQQVLGQGPQFIFQYYEKEERGRGNFPDRFSARQFPNYSSELNVNALLLGDSALYLCASSLINEQFFGPGTRLTVL.

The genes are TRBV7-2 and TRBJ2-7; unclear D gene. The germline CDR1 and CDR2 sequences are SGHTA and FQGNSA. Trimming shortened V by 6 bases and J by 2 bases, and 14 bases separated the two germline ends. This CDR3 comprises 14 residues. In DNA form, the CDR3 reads TGTGCCAGCAGTCTTTCCCACACCCCCTACGAGCAGTACTTC. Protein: CASSLSHTPYEQYF.

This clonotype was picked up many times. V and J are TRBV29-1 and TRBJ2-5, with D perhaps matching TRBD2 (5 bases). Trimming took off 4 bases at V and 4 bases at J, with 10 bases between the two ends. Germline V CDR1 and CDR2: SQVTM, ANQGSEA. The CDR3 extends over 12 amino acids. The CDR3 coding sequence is TGCAGCGTTGTAAGAGGGCCAGAGACCCAGTACTTC. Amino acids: CSVVRGPETQYF.

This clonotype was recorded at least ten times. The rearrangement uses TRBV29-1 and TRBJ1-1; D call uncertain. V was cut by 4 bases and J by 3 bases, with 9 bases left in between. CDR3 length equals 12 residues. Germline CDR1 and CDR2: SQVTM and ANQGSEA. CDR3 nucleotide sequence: TGCAGCGTTGCACAGACCTACACTGAAGCTTTCTTT. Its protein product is CSVAQTYTEAFF.

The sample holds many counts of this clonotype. The CDR3 region has the DNA TGTGCCAGCAGCCCGCGGACTAGCGACTACGAGCAGTACTTC. The encoded protein is CASSPRTSDYEQYF. The chain is built from TRBV7-8 and TRBJ2-7, with TRBD2 identical over 9 bases. J gave up 3 bases and V 5 bases, and 5 bases lay outside the gene matches. The CDR3 extends over 14 amino acids. Germline CDR1 is SGHVS and CDR2 is FQNEAQ.

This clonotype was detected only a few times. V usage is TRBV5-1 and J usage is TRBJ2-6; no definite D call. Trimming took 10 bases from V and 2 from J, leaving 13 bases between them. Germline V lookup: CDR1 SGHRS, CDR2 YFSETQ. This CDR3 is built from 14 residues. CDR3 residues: CAGRVVPGANVLTF. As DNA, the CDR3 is TGCGCCGGGCGAGTCGTCCCTGGGGCCAACGTCCTGACTTTC.

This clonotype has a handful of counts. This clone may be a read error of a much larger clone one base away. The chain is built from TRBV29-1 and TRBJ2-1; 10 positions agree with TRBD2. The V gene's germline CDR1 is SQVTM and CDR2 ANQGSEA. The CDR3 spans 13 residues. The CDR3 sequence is CRASGSSYNEQFF. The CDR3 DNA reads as TGCAGAGCTAGCGGGAGCTCCTACAATGAGCAGTTCTTC.

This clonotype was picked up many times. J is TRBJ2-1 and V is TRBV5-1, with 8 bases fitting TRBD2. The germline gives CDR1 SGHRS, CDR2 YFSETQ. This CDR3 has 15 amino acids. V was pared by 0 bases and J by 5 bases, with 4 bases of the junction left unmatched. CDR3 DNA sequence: TGCGCCAGCAGCTTGGTCACTAGCGGACACAATGAGCAGTTCTTC. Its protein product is CASSLVTSGHNEQFF.